The rows below give T cell receptor beta chains drawn from one sample of a study of CD8+ T cells in alopecia areata. Libraries were prepared by immunoSEQ multiplex PCR; TCRdb keeps only in-frame clonotypes and omits some of them. This sample carries over 150,000 clones, about 55% of them seen once, and the ten largest clones take 10% to 11%. This specimen was CD8+ T cells sorted from blood, taken at week 24, from a patient treated with tofacitinib. These receptors all stem from a human donor with alopecia areata. Each CDR3 is given with its conserved first and last residue. A D gene is named only where the DNA matches it firmly. A clone size is listed for some rows: how often the clone was seen (once, few, many), or a class if it is expanded.

NA	TRBV29-1	TRBJ2-7	NA	CSVVRASGESYEQYF	TGCAGCGTTGTAAGGGCCTCCGGGGAGTCCTACGAGCAGTACTTC
TRBD2	TRBV9	TRBJ2-1	NA	CASSRTSGGNNEQFF	TGTGCCAGCAGCAGAACTAGCGGGGGGAACAATGAGCAGTTCTTC
NA	TRBV4-3	TRBJ1-1	NA	CASSLDGAEAFF	TGCGCCAGCAGCCTCGATGGCGCTGAAGCTTTCTTT
NA	TRBV2	TRBJ1-2	NA	CASSTWGATSGYTF	TGTGCCAGCAGTACCTGGGGGGCGACTAGCGGCTACACCTTC
NA	TRBV29-1	TRBJ2-1	few	CSVDVGNEQFF	TGCAGCGTTGACGTGGGGAATGAGCAGTTCTTC
NA	TRBV11-1	TRBJ2-4	once	CASSELRGIELSKNIQYF	TGTGCCAGCAGCGAGCTTAGGGGGATCGAACTATCCAAAAACATTCAGTACTTC
NA	TRBV30	TRBJ1-1	NA	CAWTQWAMNTEAFF	TGTGCCTGGACCCAATGGGCCATGAACACTGAAGCTTTCTTT
TRBD2	TRBV2	TRBJ2-3	NA	CASSGAWTSRAQSDTQYF	TGTGCCAGCAGTGGAGCTTGGACTAGTAGGGCCCAGTCGGATACGCAGTATTTT
TRBD2	TRBV9	TRBJ2-2	few	CASSVQAGVPGELFF	TGTGCCAGCAGCGTACAGGCGGGGGTCCCCGGGGAGCTGTTTTTT
TRBD1	TRBV6-1	TRBJ2-6	few	CASSEQGAGANVLTF	TGTGCCAGCAGTGAACAGGGGGCTGGGGCCAACGTCCTGACTTTC
NA	TRBV9	TRBJ2-5	NA	CASSAYGGGETQYF	TGTGCCAGCAGCGCATACGGGGGAGGTGAGACCCAGTACTTC
TRBD1	TRBV29-1	TRBJ1-1	few	CSVTRGRGNTEAFF	TGCAGCGTAACCAGGGGGCGAGGGAACACTGAAGCTTTCTTT
TRBD2	TRBV6-1	TRBJ2-7	few	CASSSSGGPSYEQYF	TGTGCCAGCAGTTCTAGCGGGGGACCCTCCTACGAGCAGTACTTC
NA	TRBV7-9	TRBJ2-7	NA	CASSSTSGDLNEQYF	TGTGCCAGCAGCTCGACCTCGGGTGACCTTAACGAGCAGTACTTC
NA	TRBV30	TRBJ2-4	NA	CAWNQGAGLAKNIQYF	TGTGCCTGGAACCAGGGAGCAGGGCTAGCCAAAAACATTCAGTACTTC
NA	TRBV11-2	TRBJ1-2	NA	CASSYSGSDYGYTF	TGTGCCAGCAGCTATTCCGGGAGTGACTATGGCTACACCTTC
NA	TRBV4-1	TRBJ2-7	NA	CASSQDYGDQTDF	TGCGCCAGCAGCCAAGATTACGGCGACCAAACGGACTTC
NA	TRBV11-2	TRBJ2-7	NA	CASTVELGEYEQYF	TGTGCCAGCACCGTAGAACTGGGGGAATACGAGCAGTACTTC
NA	TRBV5-6	TRBJ2-1	NA	CASSLGNEQFF	TGTGCCAGCAGCTTGGGCAATGAGCAGTTCTTC
NA	TRBV19	TRBJ1-1	NA	CASSEVYRRNTEAFF	TGTGCCAGTAGTGAGGTCTACAGGAGGAACACTGAAGCTTTCTTT
NA	TRBV30	TRBJ2-7	NA	CAWSFGDSYEQYF	TGTGCCTGGAGTTTCGGGGATTCCTACGAGCAGTACTTC
TRBD1	TRBV4-3	TRBJ2-7	NA	CASSQNSGQGVDEQYF	TGCGCCAGCAGCCAAAATTCGGGACAGGGGGTCGACGAGCAGTACTTC
NA	TRBV15	TRBJ2-1	NA	CATSRDRLGVVEQFF	TGTGCCACCAGCAGAGATCGCCTTGGGGTAGTTGAGCAGTTCTTC
NA	TRBV19	TRBJ1-1	NA	CASSSAGKAFF	TGTGCCAGTAGTTCCGCGGGGAAAGCTTTCTTT
NA	TRBV10-2	TRBJ2-1	NA	CASSPETYNEQFF	TGCGCCAGCAGTCCAGAAACCTACAATGAGCAGTTCTTC
NA	TRBV27	TRBJ2-1	few	CASMMAGSNEQFF	TGTGCCAGCATGATGGCGGGGAGCAATGAGCAGTTCTTC
TRBD2	TRBV29-1	TRBJ2-7	NA	CSVDGLAGSYEQYF	TGCAGCGTGGACGGACTAGCGGGGAGTTACGAGCAGTACTTC
NA	TRBV9	TRBJ2-3	few	CASSVGTSSTDTQYF	TGTGCCAGCAGCGTAGGAACTAGCAGCACAGATACGCAGTATTTT
NA	TRBV30	TRBJ2-7	few	CAWSAGYEQYF	TGTGCCTGGAGTGCCGGGTACGAGCAGTACTTC
TRBD1	TRBV25-1	TRBJ1-1	once	CASSATGTEAFF	TGTGCCAGCAGCGCGACAGGGACTGAAGCTTTCTTT
NA	TRBV19	TRBJ1-2	few	CASSPRDRLRDGYTF	TGTGCCAGTAGCCCCCGGGACCGACTAAGGGATGGCTACACCTTC
NA	TRBV11-2	TRBJ2-2	NA	CASSPHPLQRSNTGELFF	TGTGCCAGCAGCCCCCACCCGCTACAGCGGTCGAACACCGGGGAGCTGTTTTTT
NA	TRBV7-7	TRBJ2-3	once	CASSATTHNTDTQYF	TGTGCCAGCAGCGCGACTACCCACAACACAGATACGCAGTATTTT
NA	TRBV7-8	TRBJ1-1	NA	CASSSGTENTEAFF	TGTGCCAGCAGCTCGGGAACAGAGAACACTGAAGCTTTCTTT
NA	TRBV30	TRBJ2-7	few	CALETQARQYF	TGTGCCTTGGAGACCCAAGCCAGGCAGTACTTC
NA	TRBV27	TRBJ1-6	NA	CASRKDSRYNSPLHF	TGTGCCAGCAGGAAGGACAGCAGATATAATTCACCCCTCCACTTT
TRBD1	TRBV30	TRBJ2-2	NA	CALDTGATGELFF	TGTGCCTTAGACACAGGGGCCACCGGGGAGCTGTTTTTT
NA	TRBV30	TRBJ2-1	few	CAWGLGNEQFF	TGTGCCTGGGGCCTAGGCAATGAGCAGTTCTTC
NA	TRBV29-1	TRBJ1-3	NA	CSVVSNRAGNTIYF	TGCAGCGTTGTGAGTAACAGGGCTGGAAACACCATATATTTT
TRBD2	TRBV29-1	TRBJ2-1	NA	CSVASGSYNEQFF	TGCAGCGTTGCTAGCGGCTCCTACAATGAGCAGTTCTTC
TRBD1	TRBV9	TRBJ1-2	NA	CASSVRDSPSEGYTF	TGTGCCAGCAGCGTCCGGGACAGTCCCTCGGAAGGCTACACCTTC
NA	TRBV12-5	TRBJ2-3	NA	CASGFGRDTQYF	TGTGCTAGTGGTTTTGGCAGAGATACGCAGTATTTT
NA	TRBV25-1	TRBJ2-7	NA	CASSDLYSGESYEQYF	TGTGCCAGCAGTGACTTGTACTCCGGAGAATCCTACGAGCAGTACTTC
NA	TRBV4-3	TRBJ1-1	few	CASSPQGNTEAFF	TGCGCCAGCAGCCCCCAGGGGAACACTGAAGCTTTCTTT
TRBD1	TRBV7-7	TRBJ2-5	NA	CASSQSSPQDRGRETQYF	TGTGCCAGCAGCCAGTCCAGCCCTCAGGACAGGGGGCGTGAGACCCAGTACTTC
TRBD1	TRBV7-9	TRBJ1-6	NA	CASSLDREYSPLHF	TGTGCCAGCAGCCTCGACAGGGAATATTCACCCCTCCACTTT
TRBD2	TRBV7-3	TRBJ2-1	NA	CASSSRAGVYNEQFF	TGTGCCAGCAGCTCCAGAGCGGGGGTCTACAATGAGCAGTTCTTC
NA	TRBV7-2	TRBJ2-1	NA	CASSSELTSYNEQFF	TGTGCCAGCAGCTCCGAGTTAACCTCCTACAATGAGCAGTTCTTC
NA	TRBV18	TRBJ2-4	NA	CASSPSEVIGAKNIQYF	TGTGCCAGCTCACCATCCGAGGTTATCGGGGCCAAAAACATTCAGTACTTC
TRBD1	TRBV4-1	TRBJ1-2	NA	CASSRVDRVDGYTF	TGCGCCAGCAGCCGAGTAGACAGGGTGGATGGCTACACCTTC
TRBD2	TRBV30	TRBJ2-1	NA	CAWRSSGGYNEQFF	TGTGCCTGGAGATCTAGCGGGGGCTACAATGAGCAGTTCTTC
TRBD1	TRBV19	TRBJ2-3	NA	CASSEDRVGDTQYF	TGTGCCAGTAGTGAGGACAGGGTTGGAGATACGCAGTATTTT
TRBD1	TRBV7-6	TRBJ1-2	NA	CASSERDRGALNYGYTF	TGTGCCAGCAGCGAGAGGGACAGGGGAGCCCTTAACTATGGCTACACCTTC